The 28 T cell receptor beta chains below all came from one sample that was sequenced in a study of blood T cell repertoires in COVID-19. Some clones are missing from TCRdb's copy, which holds only in-frame ones; the method was immunoSEQ multiplex PCR. The profile covers over 200,000 clones, with 90% appearing a single time and under 3.5% taken by the ten largest. Sequences were obtained from peripheral blood. The receptors stem from a young man with COVID-19, enrolled during active disease.

The chain couples TRBV18 to TRBJ2-3; 8 nucleotides align to TRBD1. This CDR3 has 15 residues. J was trimmed by 5 bases and V by 1 base; bases with no gene match: 5. From germline, CDR1 is KGHSH and CDR2 LQKENI. CDR3 residues: CASSPLGTGLDTQYF. Here the CDR3 DNA reads TGTGCCAGCTCACCACTTGGGACAGGTCTAGATACGCAGTATTTT.

This chain uses TRBV4-3 with TRBJ1-6; possibly TRBD1 for D (5 bases). Per germline, CDR1 LGHNA and CDR2 YSLEER. The CDR3 sequence is 18 residues long. V was clipped by 0 bases and J by 0 bases, with 12 bases between them. The CDR3 loop reads CASSQDGRGSSYNSPLHF. The CDR3 coding sequence is TGCGCCAGCAGCCAAGATGGGCGGGGGAGCTCCTATAATTCACCCCTCCACTTT.

V gene TRBV7-7 combines with J gene TRBJ2-3; 7 nucleotides match TRBD1. CDR3 size: 16 residues. With V trimmed by 1 base and J by 4 bases, 8 bases remained unmatched. Germline CDR1 is SSHAT and CDR2 is FNYEAQ (reference sequence). The DNA for the CDR3 is TGTGCCAGCAGCTTAGGGGGACAGAAGCCTCCAGATACGCAGTATTTT. Translation: CASSLGGQKPPDTQYF.

Here the CDR3 DNA reads TGTGCCAGCAGTGAAGGGGCAGGTAATAATTCACCCCTCCACTTT. Translating gives CASSEGAGNNSPLHF. The chain employs TRBV6-1 and TRBJ1-6; D unclear. The CDR3 extends over 15 amino acids. Germline CDR1 reads MNHNS; CDR2 reads SASEGT. The V gene lost 1 base and the J gene lost 5 bases, with 9 bases spanning the gap.

CDR3 in amino acids: CASTDIKGQGFFYEQYF. Written as DNA, the CDR3 is TGTGCCAGCACCGATATCAAAGGACAGGGGTTTTTCTACGAGCAGTACTTC. V is TRBV7-8 and J is TRBJ2-7; 9 bases agree with TRBD1. This CDR3 is built from 17 residues. Germline lookup yields CDR1 SGHVS and CDR2 FQNEAQ. V was pared by 7 bases and J by 3 bases, with 16 bases of the junction left unmatched. The whole variable domain, filled in from reference TRBV7-8 and TRBJ2-7, reads GAGVSQSPRYKVAKRGQDVALRCDPISGHVSLFWYQQALGQGPEFLTYFQNEAQLDKSGLPSDRFFAERPEGSVSTLKIQRTQQEDSAVYLCASTDIKGQGFFYEQYFGPGTRLTVT.

The chain's CDR3 is CASSTTGESYEQYF. The CDR3, as DNA: TGTGCCAGCAGCACTACAGGGGAGAGCTACGAGCAGTACTTC. J is TRBJ2-7 and V is TRBV6-5; 7 bases fit TRBD1. With V trimmed by 6 bases and J by 3 bases, 8 bases remained unmatched. Germline assignment: CDR1 MNHEY and CDR2 SVGAGI. The CDR3 has 14 amino acids.

The chain carries TRBV5-4 and TRBJ2-2, with D possibly matching TRBD2 (5 bases). Germline V gives CDR1 SGHNT, CDR2 YYREEE (reference sequence). V lost 5 bases, J lost 1 base, and 12 bases lay in between. The CDR3 has 15 amino acids. CDR3 protein: CASRDRERNTGELFF. The CDR3 DNA sequence: TGTGCCAGCAGGGACCGGGAAAGGAACACCGGGGAGCTGTTTTTT.

Comment on this clone: The sample contains more than one DNA sequence encoding this CDR3. The V gene is TRBV18, the J gene TRBJ1-2, with 9 bases that match TRBD1. CDR1 and CDR2 from the germline V gene are KGHSH and LQKENI. CDR3 length: 13 amino acids. The junction had 7 bases not matched to a gene; V was cut back by 6 bases and J by 8 bases. CDR3 coding DNA: TGTGCCAGCTCCCCGAGGACAGGGGAGGGCTACACCTTC. Translation gives CASSPRTGEGYTF.

Concerning this clone itself: At one of its ends the junction is not consistent with the germline gene, which may arise from a read error. This chain uses TRBV28 with TRBJ1-2, with TRBD1 matching 7 bases. The germline V gene has CDR1 MDHEN and CDR2 SYDVKM. This CDR3 is built from 13 residues. In nucleotides, the CDR3 is TGTGCCAGCAGCCCCGGGAGGGGGCTTTTTCGAGACTTC. Translating gives CASSPGRGLFRDF.

The J gene is TRBJ1-2, the V gene TRBV3-1 (or the pseudogene TRBV3-2); D remains ambiguous. Trimming shortened V by 1 base and J by 1 base, and 10 bases separated the two germline ends. Germline CDR1 is LGHDT and CDR2 is YNNKEL (reference sequence). The CDR3 has 15 amino acids. As DNA, the CDR3 is TGTGCCAGCAGCCAAGGCCGGGATTTTAACTATGGCTACACCTTC. Translated: CASSQGRDFNYGYTF.

In its sample, this clone was seen once. The J gene is TRBJ2-5, the V gene TRBV6-5; the D gene is possibly TRBD2 (6 bases). The V gene's germline CDR1 is MNHEY and CDR2 SVGAGI. V was clipped by 6 bases and J by 4 bases, with 18 bases between them. The CDR3 runs 15 residues. The CDR3: CASSWTVGGGETQYF. The CDR3 nucleotides read TGTGCCAGCAGCTGGACCGTGGGGGGTGGAGAGACCCAGTACTTC.

This chain connects TRBV6-5 to TRBJ1-2; TRBD1 is a possible D gene (6 bases). CDR3 length: 13 amino acids. V lost 5 bases and J 0 bases, leaving 7 bases between the germline ends. The germline CDR1 and CDR2 sequences are MNHEY and SVGAGI. The DNA for the CDR3 is TGTGCCAGCAGTCGACAGGCTAACTATGGCTACACCTTC. The encoded protein is CASSRQANYGYTF.

The rearrangement uses TRBV6-5 and TRBJ1-2; D call uncertain. Germline V gene lookup returns CDR1 MNHEY and CDR2 SVGAGI. CDR3 length: 13 residues. V lost 2 bases and J 5 bases, leaving 9 bases between the germline ends. The CDR3 DNA reads TGTGCCAGCAGTTACGCGATGACATATGGCTACACCTTC. Protein product: CASSYAMTYGYTF.

This chain uses TRBV6-5 with TRBJ1-6; 10 nucleotides agree with TRBD1. Germline lookup yields CDR1 MNHEY and CDR2 SVGAGI. The CDR3 spans 15 residues. For the CDR3, the DNA is TGTGCGACCAAATCCGGGACAGGGGTTGGTTCACCCCTCCACTTT. Translation: CATKSGTGVGSPLHF.

V gene TRBV7-2 combines with J gene TRBJ2-7; 7 bases line up with TRBD1. From germline, CDR1 is SGHTA and CDR2 FQGNSA. J was trimmed by 4 bases and V by 5 bases; bases with no gene match: 2. The CDR3 has 12 amino acids. This CDR3 is CASSRTGYEQYF. The DNA for the CDR3 is TGTGCCAGCAGCCGGACAGGTTACGAGCAGTACTTC.

The rearrangement joins TRBV7-2 to TRBJ1-2; D is undetermined. The germline V gene has CDR1 SGHTA and CDR2 FQGNSA. Trimming shortened V by 5 bases and J by 1 base, and 11 bases separated the two germline ends. The CDR3 spans 14 residues. The CDR3 is CASSPIGGNYGYTF. CDR3 DNA: TGTGCCAGCAGCCCCATCGGTGGTAACTATGGCTACACCTTC. The whole variable domain, remainder taken from reference TRBV7-2 and TRBJ1-2, is GAGVSQSPSNKVTEKGKDVELRCDPISGHTALYWYRQSLGQGLEFLIYFQGNSAPDKSGLPSDRFSAERTGGSVSTLTIQRTQQEDSAVYLCASSPIGGNYGYTFGSGTRLTVV.

The chain employs TRBV24-1 and TRBJ1-5, with D possibly matching TRBD1 (5 bases). Trimming stripped 5 bases from V and 3 bases from J, with 10 bases between. The CDR3 consists of 14 residues. Germline V CDR1 and CDR2: KGHDR, SFDVKD. The CDR3 protein is CATSVGGFNQPQHF. The CDR3 DNA is TGTGCCACCAGTGTGGGGGGGTTCAATCAGCCCCAGCATTTT.

The rearrangement links TRBV7-7 to TRBJ2-7; D is undetermined. This CDR3 region has 14 residues. V gave up 1 base and J gave up 2 bases, with 9 bases separating them. CDR1 and CDR2 (germline): SSHAT, FNYEAQ (reference sequence). The CDR3 coding sequence is TGTGCCAGCAGCTTAGTCCTAGGTGCCTACGAGCAGTACTTC. This sequence encodes CASSLVLGAYEQYF.

This sequence joins TRBV5-1 and TRBJ2-7; tentative D call: TRBD1 (6 bases). Germline CDR1 reads SGHRS; CDR2 reads YFSETQ. This CDR3 region has 15 residues. Trimming shortened V by 4 bases and J by 0 bases, and 14 bases separated the two germline ends. The CDR3 is CASSPLQGSSYEQYF. The DNA of the CDR3 is TGCGCCAGCAGCCCTCTCCAGGGGAGCTCCTACGAGCAGTACTTC.

The J gene is TRBJ1-2, the V gene TRBV6-5, with a tentative D call TRBD1 (5 bases). The germline V and J ends were trimmed by 8 bases and 3 bases, with 10 bases remaining between them. The CDR3 is 12 residues long. Germline CDR1 and CDR2: MNHEY and SVGAGI. The chain's CDR3 is CASGGVHYGYTF. As DNA, the CDR3 is TGTGCCAGCGGAGGGGTCCACTATGGCTACACCTTC.

This clone has a single count. This sequence joins TRBV28 and TRBJ1-6, with TRBD1 matching over 7 bases. Germline trimming cut 6 bases from V and 7 bases from J; bases unmatched to any gene: 6. The CDR3 consists of 14 residues. The germline gives CDR1 MDHEN, CDR2 SYDVKM. CDR3 sequence: CASSMTGKNSPLHF. CDR3 sequence (DNA): TGTGCCAGCAGCATGACAGGGAAGAATTCACCCCTCCACTTT.

The chain uses TRBV7-2 and TRBJ1-1, with TRBD1 matching over 7 bases. This CDR3 comprises 16 residues. The germline gives CDR1 SGHTA, CDR2 FQGNSA. Unmatched junction bases numbered 8, after V lost 4 bases and J lost 0 bases. CDR3 protein: CASSSLGQEMNTEAFF. As DNA, the CDR3 is TGTGCCAGCAGCTCTCTCGGACAGGAGATGAACACTGAAGCTTTCTTT.

Only one count was recorded for this clone. The chain combines TRBV28 with TRBJ2-2, with 8 positions matching TRBD2. CDR3 length: 17 amino acids. The V and J ends lost 8 bases and 4 bases, in that order; junction bases with no gene match: 15. The germline CDR1 and CDR2 sequences are MDHEN and SYDVKM. CDR3 in amino acids: CASRSAGTRHSTGELFF. CDR3 sequence (DNA): TGTGCCAGCCGTTCAGCCGGGACTAGACATTCCACCGGGGAGCTGTTTTTT.

The chain recombines TRBV7-6 with TRBJ2-5; the D is unclear. CDR3 length: 15 residues. Germline V CDR1 and CDR2: SGHVS, FNYEAQ. The V end lost 1 base, the J end lost 1 base, and 10 bases lay between the germline ends. This CDR3 reads CASSLGAASQETQYF. In DNA form, the CDR3 reads TGTGCCAGCAGCTTAGGCGCGGCTAGCCAAGAGACCCAGTACTTC.

V and J are TRBV28 and TRBJ1-2, with D maybe TRBD1 (6 bases). This CDR3 comprises 15 residues. Germline lookup yields CDR1 MDHEN and CDR2 SYDVKM. Trimming took off 5 bases at V and 1 base at J, with 14 bases between the two ends. The DNA for the CDR3 is TGTGCCAGCAGTGGCAGGGGCGCGGGTAACTATGGCTACACCTTC. Its protein is CASSGRGAGNYGYTF.

The rearrangement uses TRBV6-1 and TRBJ1-1; possible D gene TRBD1, 5 bases. V gave up 2 bases and J gave up 4 bases, with 8 bases separating them. CDR1 and CDR2 (germline): MNHNS, SASEGT. The CDR3 extends over 13 amino acids. This chain's CDR3 is CASSEQGGTEAFF. CDR3 DNA: TGTGCCAGCAGTGAACAGGGTGGCACTGAAGCTTTCTTT.

This clone was found once. The genes are TRBV15 and TRBJ1-3; D call uncertain. Deletions cut 1 base from V and 0 bases from J, with 10 bases between. CDR3 length equals 16 residues. The V gene's germline CDR1 is LNHNV and CDR2 YYDKDF (reference sequence). The CDR3 protein is CATSRGGQGSGNTIYF. CDR3 nucleotides: TGTGCCACCAGCAGAGGTGGGCAAGGCTCTGGAAACACCATATATTTT.

The chain recombines TRBV5-4 with TRBJ2-4, with D possibly TRBD2 on 6 matching bases. Between the trimmed V and J ends, which lost 1 base and 6 bases, there was a span of 11 bases. The CDR3 covers 14 residues. CDR1 is SGHNT, CDR2 YYREEE, per germline (reference sequence). The CDR3: CASSLSSSGNIQYF. The CDR3 DNA reads as TGTGCCAGCAGCTTGAGTAGTAGCGGAAACATTCAGTACTTC.